These T cell receptor beta chains were read from a single sample in a study of blood T cell repertoires in COVID-19. Clones were sequenced by immunoSEQ multiplex PCR, and TCRdb holds only the in-frame ones, with some missing. The repertoire has about 220,000 clones, roughly 85% of them found once; the top ten carry 2.4%. Sequences were obtained from peripheral blood. Every receptor here comes from a woman in her sixties or seventies with COVID-19, enrolled during active disease. Both conserved end residues are part of each CDR3. The D gene is left open where the match is weak. Clone size is given for some rows only: seen once, a few or many times, or a class if the clone is expanded.

clone_size	v_call	j_call	d_call	cdr3_nt	cdr3_aa
NA	TRBV6-2/TRBV6-3	TRBJ1-1	NA	TGTGCCAGCAGTTTATCCCCGGTGGGCCACCTTAACACTGAAGCTTTCTTT	CASSLSPVGHLNTEAFF
few	TRBV11-3	TRBJ2-2	NA	TGTGCCAGCAGCACTATAAACACCGGGGAGCTGTTTTTT	CASSTINTGELFF
NA	TRBV6-5	TRBJ1-1	NA	TGTGCCAGCAAAATAAACACTGAAGCTTTCTTT	CASKINTEAFF
NA	TRBV7-9	TRBJ2-5	NA	TGTGCCAGCAGCCTCGGGACTTCGTACCAAGAGACCCAGTACTTC	CASSLGTSYQETQYF
NA	TRBV6-1	TRBJ1-5	NA	TGTGCCAGCAGTGAAGCCAGGGGATCCAGCAATCAGCCCCAGCATTTT	CASSEARGSSNQPQHF
NA	TRBV5-1	TRBJ2-7	NA	TGCGCCTCCCGGGAGACCTCCTACGAGCAGTACTTC	CASRETSYEQYF
NA	TRBV21-1	TRBJ1-2	NA	TGTGCCAGCAGCAAAAGGACAGGGACCGTTATGGCTAGGACCTTC	CASSKRTGTVMARTF
NA	TRBV7-2	TRBJ2-5	TRBD2	TGTGCCAGCAGCTTAGGTGGCGGGAGTATAGGAGAGACCCAGTACTTC	CASSLGGGSIGETQYF
NA	TRBV7-9	TRBJ2-7	NA	TGTGCCAGCAGCTCTGACAGCTCCTACGAGCAGTACTTC	CASSSDSSYEQYF
once	TRBV10-3	TRBJ2-1	TRBD1	TGTGCCATCAGTGATCTGACAGGGGGGAGCATATACAATGAGCAGTTCTTC	CAISDLTGGSIYNEQFF
NA	TRBV7-9	TRBJ2-1	NA	TGTGCCAGCAGCTTTGTGACTGGGGCGAACAATGAGCAGTTCTTC	CASSFVTGANNEQFF